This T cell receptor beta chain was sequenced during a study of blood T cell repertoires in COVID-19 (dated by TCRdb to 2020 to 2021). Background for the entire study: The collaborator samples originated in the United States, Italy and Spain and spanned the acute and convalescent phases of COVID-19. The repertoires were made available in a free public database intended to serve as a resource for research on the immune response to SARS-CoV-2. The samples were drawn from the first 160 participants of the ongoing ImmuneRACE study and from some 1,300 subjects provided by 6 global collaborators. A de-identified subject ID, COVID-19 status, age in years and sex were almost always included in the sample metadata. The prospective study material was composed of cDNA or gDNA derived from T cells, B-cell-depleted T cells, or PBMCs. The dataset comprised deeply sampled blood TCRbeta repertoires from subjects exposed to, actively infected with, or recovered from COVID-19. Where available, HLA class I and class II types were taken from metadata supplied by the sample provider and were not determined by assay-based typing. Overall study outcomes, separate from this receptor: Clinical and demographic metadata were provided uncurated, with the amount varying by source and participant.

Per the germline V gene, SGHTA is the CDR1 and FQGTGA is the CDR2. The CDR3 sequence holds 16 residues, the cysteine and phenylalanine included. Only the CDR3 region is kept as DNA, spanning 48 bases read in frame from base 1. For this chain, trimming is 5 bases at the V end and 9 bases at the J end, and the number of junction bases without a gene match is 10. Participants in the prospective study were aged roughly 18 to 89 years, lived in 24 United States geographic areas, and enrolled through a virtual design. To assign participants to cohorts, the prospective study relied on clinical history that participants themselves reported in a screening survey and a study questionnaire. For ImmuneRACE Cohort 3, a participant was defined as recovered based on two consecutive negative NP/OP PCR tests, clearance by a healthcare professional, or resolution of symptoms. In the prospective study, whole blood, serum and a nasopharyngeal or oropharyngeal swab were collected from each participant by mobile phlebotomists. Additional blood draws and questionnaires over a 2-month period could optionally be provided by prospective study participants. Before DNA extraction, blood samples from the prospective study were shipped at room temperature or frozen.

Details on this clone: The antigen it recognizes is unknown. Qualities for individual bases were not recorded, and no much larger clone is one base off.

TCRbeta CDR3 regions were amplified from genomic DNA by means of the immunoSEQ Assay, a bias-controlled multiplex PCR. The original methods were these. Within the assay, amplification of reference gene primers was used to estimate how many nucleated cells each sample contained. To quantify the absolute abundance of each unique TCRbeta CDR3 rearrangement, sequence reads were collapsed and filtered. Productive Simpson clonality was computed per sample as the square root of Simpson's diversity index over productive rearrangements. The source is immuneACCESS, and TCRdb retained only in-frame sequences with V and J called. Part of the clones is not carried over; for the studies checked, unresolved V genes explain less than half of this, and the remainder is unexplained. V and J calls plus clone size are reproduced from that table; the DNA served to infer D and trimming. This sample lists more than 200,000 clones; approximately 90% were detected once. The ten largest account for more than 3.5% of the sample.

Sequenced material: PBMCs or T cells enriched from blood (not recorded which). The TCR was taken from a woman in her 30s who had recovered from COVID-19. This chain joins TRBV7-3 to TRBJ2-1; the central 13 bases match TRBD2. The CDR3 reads CASSPYGTSGNGEQFF. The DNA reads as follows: TGTGCCAGCAGCCCCTACGGGACTAGCGGGAATGGTGAGCAGTTCTTC.